Here is one TCR beta chain with its context. This CDR3 spans 16 amino acids. Germline V gene data show CDR1 as MNHNY and CDR2 as SVGAGI (reference sequence). V gave up 6 bases and J gave up 5 bases, with 20 bases separating them. The entry originates in a study of cytomegalovirus exposure and HLA in healthy donors. PCR employed 60 Vbeta and 13 Jbeta primers. The repertoire was sequenced with immunoSEQ multiplex PCR; TCRdb's copy has only in-frame clones and lacks some. This sample has roughly 250,000 clones; roughly four fifths occur once, and the top ten carry roughly 2%. The rearrangement joins TRBV6-6 to TRBJ2-1; tentatively, D is TRBD2 (6 bases). Sequenced input: PBMCs. The receptor's source is a woman aged 40-49 years in good health and CMV-seropositive. The CDR3 loop reads CASRKPRDFMNNEQFF. CDR3 sequence (DNA): TGTGCCAGCAGAAAACCGCGGGACTTCATGAACAATGAGCAGTTCTTC.